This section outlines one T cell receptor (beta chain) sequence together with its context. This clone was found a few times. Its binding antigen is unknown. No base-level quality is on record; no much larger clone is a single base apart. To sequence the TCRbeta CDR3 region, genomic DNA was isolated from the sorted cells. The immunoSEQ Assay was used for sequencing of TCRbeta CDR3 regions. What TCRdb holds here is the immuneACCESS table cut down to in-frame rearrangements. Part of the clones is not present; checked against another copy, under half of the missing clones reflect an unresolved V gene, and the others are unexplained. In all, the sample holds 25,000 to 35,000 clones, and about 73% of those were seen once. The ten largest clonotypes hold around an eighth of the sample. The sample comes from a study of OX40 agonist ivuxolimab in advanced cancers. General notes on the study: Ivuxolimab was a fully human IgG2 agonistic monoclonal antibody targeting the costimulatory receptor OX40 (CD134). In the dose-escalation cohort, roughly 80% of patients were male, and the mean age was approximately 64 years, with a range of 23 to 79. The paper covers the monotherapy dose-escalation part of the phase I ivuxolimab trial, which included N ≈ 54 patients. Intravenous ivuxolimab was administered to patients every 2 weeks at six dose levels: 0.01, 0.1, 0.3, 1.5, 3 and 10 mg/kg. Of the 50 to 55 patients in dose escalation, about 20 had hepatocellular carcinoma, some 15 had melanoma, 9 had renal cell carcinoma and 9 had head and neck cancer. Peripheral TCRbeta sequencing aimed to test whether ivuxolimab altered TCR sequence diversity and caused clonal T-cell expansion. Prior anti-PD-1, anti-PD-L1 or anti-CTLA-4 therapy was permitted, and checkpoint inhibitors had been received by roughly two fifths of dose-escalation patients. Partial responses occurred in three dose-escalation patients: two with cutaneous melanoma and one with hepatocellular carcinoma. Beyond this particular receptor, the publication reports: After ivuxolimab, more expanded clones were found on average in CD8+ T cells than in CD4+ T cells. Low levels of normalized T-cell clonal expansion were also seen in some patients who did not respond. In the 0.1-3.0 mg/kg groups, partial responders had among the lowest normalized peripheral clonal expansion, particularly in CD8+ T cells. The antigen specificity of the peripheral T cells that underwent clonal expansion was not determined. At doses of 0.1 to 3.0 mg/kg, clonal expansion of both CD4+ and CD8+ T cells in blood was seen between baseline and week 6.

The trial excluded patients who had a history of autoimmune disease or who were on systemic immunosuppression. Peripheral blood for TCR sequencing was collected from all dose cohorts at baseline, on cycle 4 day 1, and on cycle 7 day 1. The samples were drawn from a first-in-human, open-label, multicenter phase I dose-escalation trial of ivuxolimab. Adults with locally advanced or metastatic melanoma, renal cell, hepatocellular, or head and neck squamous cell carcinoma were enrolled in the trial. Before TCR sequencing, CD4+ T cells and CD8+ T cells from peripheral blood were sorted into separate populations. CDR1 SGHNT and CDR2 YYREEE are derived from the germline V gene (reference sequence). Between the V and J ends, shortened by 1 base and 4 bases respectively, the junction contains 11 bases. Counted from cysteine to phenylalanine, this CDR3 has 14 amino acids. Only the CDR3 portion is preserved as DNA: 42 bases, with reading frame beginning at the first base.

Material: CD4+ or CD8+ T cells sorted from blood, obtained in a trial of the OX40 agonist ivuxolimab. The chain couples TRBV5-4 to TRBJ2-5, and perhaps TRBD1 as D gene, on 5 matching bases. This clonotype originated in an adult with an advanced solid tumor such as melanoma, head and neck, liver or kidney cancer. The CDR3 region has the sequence CASSLRGTIETQYF. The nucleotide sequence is TGTGCCAGCAGCTTGAGGGGAACAATAGAGACCCAGTACTTC.